This entry describes one T cell receptor (beta chain). RNA extraction was followed by reverse transcription into cDNA, which acted as the sequencing template. TCRdb keeps only in-frame clones here, not all; method: immunoSEQ multiplex PCR. The sample contains some 110,000 clones, more than 30% of which appear only once. These data come from a study of CD8+ T cells in alopecia areata. Germline V gene data show CDR1 as SGHNT and CDR2 as YYREEE (reference sequence). V gave up 4 bases and J gave up 5 bases; unmatched junction bases: 9. There are 16 residues in the CDR3. This sequence originates from a human donor with alopecia areata. The gene calls are TRBV5-4 and TRBJ2-5, with 12 bases matching TRBD2. Sequenced input: CD4+ T cells sorted from blood. The CDR3 reads CASSLAGGRSRETQYF. The CDR3 region has the DNA TGTGCCAGCAGCCTAGCGGGGGGGCGGTCTAGGGAGACCCAGTACTTC.